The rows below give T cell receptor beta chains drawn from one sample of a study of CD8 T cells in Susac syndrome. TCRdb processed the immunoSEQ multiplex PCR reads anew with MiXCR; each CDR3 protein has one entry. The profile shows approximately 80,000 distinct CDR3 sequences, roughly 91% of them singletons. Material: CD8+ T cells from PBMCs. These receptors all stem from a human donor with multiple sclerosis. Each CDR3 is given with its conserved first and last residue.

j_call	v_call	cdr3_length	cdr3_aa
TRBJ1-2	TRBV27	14	CASSRYRDLQGYTF
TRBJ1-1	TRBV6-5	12	CASSSPYTEAFF
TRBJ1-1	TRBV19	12	CASNIGNTEAFF
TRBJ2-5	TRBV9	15	CASSDSAGTKETQYF
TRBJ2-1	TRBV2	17	CASSEALAGGLPNEQFF
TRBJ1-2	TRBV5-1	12	CASSLTDYGYTF
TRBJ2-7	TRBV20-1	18	CSARDAGLAGGDSYEQYF
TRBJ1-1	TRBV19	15	CASSMLDRGNTEAFF
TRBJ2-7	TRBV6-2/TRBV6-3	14	CACSHLSDTHEQYF
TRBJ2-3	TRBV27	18	CASSPHPGLAGFTDTQYF
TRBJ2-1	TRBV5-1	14	CASSLETTYNEQFF
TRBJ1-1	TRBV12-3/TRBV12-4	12	CASSRGPAEAFF
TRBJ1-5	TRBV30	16	CAFSHQGDLGNQPQHF
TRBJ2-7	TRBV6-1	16	CASTRRGVQGSSEQYF
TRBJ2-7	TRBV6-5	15	CASSYSMTGKYEQYF
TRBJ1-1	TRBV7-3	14	CARGRVHENTEAFF
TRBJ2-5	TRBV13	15	CASSLNRDRQETQYF